This entry features one TCR beta chain sequence. In TCRdb, the 5' RACE reads were re-called with MiXCR into one record per CDR3 protein. Among roughly 50,000 distinct CDR3 sequences, more than 20% were seen once, and the ten largest hold approximately 3.4%. CDR1 SGHVS and CDR2 FQNEAQ come from the germline V gene. Deletions cut 3 bases from V and 4 bases from J, with 16 bases between. This CDR3 contains 17 residues. The sample comprised tumor-infiltrating naive CD4+ T cells sorted from the breast tumor. As for subset: naive CD4+ T cells, CD4+CD45RA+CD25-. The chain carries TRBV7-8 and TRBJ1-6; D may be TRBD1 (6 bases). The clonotype originates from a female donor with breast cancer. CDR3 in amino acids: CASSLAQRQAYNSPLHF. The CDR3 bases are TGTGCCAGCAGCTTGGCCCAACGACAGGCGTATAATTCACCCCTCCACTTT.